This paragraph covers one T cell receptor (beta chain) sequence. Repertoires were generated with immunoSEQ multiplex PCR, while TCRdb's copy carries only in-frame clones and drops some. The profile shows approximately 30,000 clones, approximately 88% of them singletons. This sample's time point: time of PML onset. PML was confirmed by JC virus DNA in cerebrospinal fluid. Between roughly 16 and 60 months of natalizumab therapy passed before PML developed in these natalizumab-treated patients. T3 refers to blood collected at the onset of PML. The data were obtained in a study of multiple sclerosis patients with progressive multifocal leukoencephalopathy. Germline V gene sequence: CDR1 MNHEY, CDR2 SVGAGI. CDR3 size: 11 residues. V shed 8 bases and J shed 10 bases, with 12 bases lying between them.

The chain couples TRBV6-5 to TRBJ2-1; D perhaps matches TRBD2 (5 bases). The receptor's source is a woman in her forties with progressive multifocal leukoencephalopathy. The sample consisted of PBMCs, taken from a patient treated with natalizumab. This CDR3 is CASGEGYEQFF. The CDR3 bases are TGTGCCAGCGGTGAGGGTTACGAGCAGTTCTTC.